This T cell receptor beta chain stems from a study of cytomegalovirus exposure and HLA in healthy donors. Study findings and constraints: Upon later analysis, HLA-associated TCR beta chains proved more clonally expanded than other, equally common chains.

Vbeta (60) and Jbeta (13) primers were used in the PCR. Some clones are missing from TCRdb's copy, which holds only in-frame ones; the method was immunoSEQ multiplex PCR. Of 55,000 to 80,000 clones listed, around 70% are singletons. This CDR3 contains 12 residues. CDR1 is SGHTA and CDR2 is FQGNSA in the germline V gene. Trimming at V came to 10 bases and at J to 4 bases, leaving 6 bases not matched to a gene. About this clone: What it recognizes is unknown.

This receptor was obtained from a man aged 35-49 years in good health and CMV-seropositive. Sequenced input: PBMCs. The genes are TRBV7-2 and TRBJ1-1; 7 bases fit TRBD1. The CDR3 DNA follows: TGTGCCACGCGGGACAGTTTCACTGAAGCTTTCTTT. It codes for CATRDSFTEAFF. Supplemented by reference TRBV7-2 and TRBJ1-1, the full variable domain reads GAGVSQSPSNKVTEKGKDVELRCDPISGHTALYWYRQSLGQGLEFLIYFQGNSAPDKSGLPSDRFSAERTGGSVSTLTIQRTQQEDSAVYLCATRDSFTEAFFGQGTRLTVV.